This T cell receptor (beta chain) was sequenced during a study of identical twins. TCRdb re-called the 5' RACE reads through MiXCR, storing one row per CDR3 protein. The sample consists of about 220,000 distinct CDR3 sequences, approximately 6.8% of them appearing once. V lost 2 bases and J lost 0, with 11 bases in between. Germline CDR1 SGHKS, CDR2 YYEKEE (reference sequence). The CDR3 sequence is 15 residues long. The sample holds a few counts of this clonotype. Separately, the same data were catalogued under a study of yellow fever vaccine responses in identical twins.

Sequenced material: CD8+ T cells sorted from blood. The clonotype comes from a woman aged 18-29 years in good health. V is TRBV5-5 and J is TRBJ1-2; D call uncertain. CDR3 bases: TGTGCCAGCAGCTTTGGCCGGGGATCTAACTATGGCTACACCTTC. Protein: CASSFGRGSNYGYTF.